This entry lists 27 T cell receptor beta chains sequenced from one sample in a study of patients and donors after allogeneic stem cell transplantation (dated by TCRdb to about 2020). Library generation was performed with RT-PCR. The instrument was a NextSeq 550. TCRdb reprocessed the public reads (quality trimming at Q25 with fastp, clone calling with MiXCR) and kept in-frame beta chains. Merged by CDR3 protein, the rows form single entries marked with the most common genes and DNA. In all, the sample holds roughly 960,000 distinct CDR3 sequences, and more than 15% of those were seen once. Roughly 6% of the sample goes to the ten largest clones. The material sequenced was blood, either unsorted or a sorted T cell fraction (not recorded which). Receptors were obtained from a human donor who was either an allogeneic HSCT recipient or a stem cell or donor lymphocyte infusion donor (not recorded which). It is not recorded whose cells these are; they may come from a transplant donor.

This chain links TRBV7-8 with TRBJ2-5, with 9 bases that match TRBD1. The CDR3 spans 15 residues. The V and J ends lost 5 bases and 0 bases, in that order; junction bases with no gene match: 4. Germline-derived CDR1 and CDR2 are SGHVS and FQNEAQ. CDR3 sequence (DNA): TGTGCCAGCAGCCCAGGGACAGGGTACCAAGAGACCCAGTACTTC. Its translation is CASSPGTGYQETQYF.

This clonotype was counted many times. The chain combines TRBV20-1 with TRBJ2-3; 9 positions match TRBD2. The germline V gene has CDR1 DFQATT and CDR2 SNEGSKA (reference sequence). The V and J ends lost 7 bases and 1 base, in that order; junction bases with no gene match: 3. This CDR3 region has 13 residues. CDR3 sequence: CSVKRGGTDTQYF. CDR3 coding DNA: TGCAGTGTGAAGCGGGGGGGCACAGATACGCAGTATTTT.

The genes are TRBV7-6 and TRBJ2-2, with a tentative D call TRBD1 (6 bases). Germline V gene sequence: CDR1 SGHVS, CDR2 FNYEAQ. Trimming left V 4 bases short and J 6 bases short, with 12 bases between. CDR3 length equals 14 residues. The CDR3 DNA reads TGTGCCAGCAGCTCCACCCCAGGGGCCGGGGAGCTGTTTTTT. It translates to CASSSTPGAGELFF.

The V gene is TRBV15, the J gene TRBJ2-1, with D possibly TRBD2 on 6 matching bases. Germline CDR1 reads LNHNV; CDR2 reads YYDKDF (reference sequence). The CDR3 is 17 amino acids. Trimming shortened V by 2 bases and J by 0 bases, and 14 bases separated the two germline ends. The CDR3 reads CATSRPSGVFSYNEQFF. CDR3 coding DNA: TGTGCCACCAGCAGACCCTCGGGAGTTTTCTCCTACAATGAGCAGTTCTTC. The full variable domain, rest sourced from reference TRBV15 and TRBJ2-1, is DAMVIQNPRYQVTQFGKPVTLSCSQTLNHNVMYWYQQKSSQAPKLLFHYYDKDFNNEADTPDNFQSRRPNTSFCFLDIRSPGLGDTAMYLCATSRPSGVFSYNEQFFGPGTRLTVL.

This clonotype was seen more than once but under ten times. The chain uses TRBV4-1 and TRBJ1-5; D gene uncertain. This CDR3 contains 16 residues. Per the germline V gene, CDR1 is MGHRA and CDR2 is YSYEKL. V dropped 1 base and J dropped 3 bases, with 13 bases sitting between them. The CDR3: CASSQAVPTFNQPQHF. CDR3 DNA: TGCGCCAGCAGCCAAGCGGTGCCGACCTTCAATCAGCCCCAGCATTTT.

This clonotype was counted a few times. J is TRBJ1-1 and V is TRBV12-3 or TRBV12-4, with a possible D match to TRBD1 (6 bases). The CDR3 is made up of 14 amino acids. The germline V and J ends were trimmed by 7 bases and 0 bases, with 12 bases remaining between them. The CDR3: CASTHREMNTEAFF. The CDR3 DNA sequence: TGTGCCAGCACCCACAGGGAAATGAACACTGAAGCTTTCTTT.

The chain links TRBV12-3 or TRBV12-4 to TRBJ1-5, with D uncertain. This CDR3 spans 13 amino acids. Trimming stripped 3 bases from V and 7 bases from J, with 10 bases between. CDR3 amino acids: CASSFAGGQPQHF. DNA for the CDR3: TGTGCCAGCAGTTTTGCCGGCGGGCAGCCCCAGCATTTT.

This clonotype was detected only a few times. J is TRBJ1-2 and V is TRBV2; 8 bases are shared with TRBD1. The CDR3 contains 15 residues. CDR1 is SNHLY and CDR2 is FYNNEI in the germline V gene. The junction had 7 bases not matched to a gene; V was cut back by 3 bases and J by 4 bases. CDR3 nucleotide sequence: TGTGCCAGCAGTGACCCCGGACAGGGCGGCTATGGCTACACCTTC. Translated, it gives CASSDPGQGGYGYTF.

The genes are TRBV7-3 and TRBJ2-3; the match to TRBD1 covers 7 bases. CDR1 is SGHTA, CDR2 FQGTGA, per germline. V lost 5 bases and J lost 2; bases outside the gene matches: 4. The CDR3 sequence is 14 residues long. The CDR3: CASSRTGNTDTQYF. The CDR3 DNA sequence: TGTGCCAGCAGCCGGACAGGCAACACAGATACGCAGTATTTT.

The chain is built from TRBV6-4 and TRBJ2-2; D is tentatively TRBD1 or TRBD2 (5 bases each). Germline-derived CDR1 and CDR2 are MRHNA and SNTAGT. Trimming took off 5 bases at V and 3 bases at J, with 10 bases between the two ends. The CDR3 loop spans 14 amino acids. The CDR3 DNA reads TGTGCCAGCAGTCCGGGACGGGACACCGGGGAGCTGTTTTTT. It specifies CASSPGRDTGELFF.

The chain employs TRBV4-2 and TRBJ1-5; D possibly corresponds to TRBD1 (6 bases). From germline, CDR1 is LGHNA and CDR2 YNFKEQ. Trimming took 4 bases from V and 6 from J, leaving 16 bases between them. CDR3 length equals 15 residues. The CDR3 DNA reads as TGTGCCAGCAGCCCCTTATGGGGGGGCGGTCAGCCCCAGCATTTT. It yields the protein CASSPLWGGGQPQHF.

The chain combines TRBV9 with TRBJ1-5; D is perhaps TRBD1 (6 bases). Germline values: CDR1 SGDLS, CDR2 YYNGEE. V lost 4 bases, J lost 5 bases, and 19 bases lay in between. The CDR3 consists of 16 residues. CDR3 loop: CASSSDGQPPDQPQHF. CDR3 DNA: TGTGCCAGCAGCTCAGACGGACAGCCACCGGATCAGCCCCAGCATTTT. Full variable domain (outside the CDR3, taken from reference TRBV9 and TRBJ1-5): DSGVTQTPKHLITATGQRVTLRCSPRSGDLSVYWYQQSLDQGLQFLIQYYNGEERAKGNILERFSAQQFPDLHSELNLSSLELGDSALYFCASSSDGQPPDQPQHFGDGTRLSIL.

The CDR3 here is CASRETRGTEAFF. In nucleotides, the CDR3 is TGTGCCAGCAGGGAGACCCGCGGCACTGAAGCTTTCTTT. The V and J genes are TRBV25-1 and TRBJ1-1, with unresolved D. The CDR3 is 13 residues long. CDR1 MGHDK and CDR2 SYGVNS come from the germline V gene. Trimming took 6 bases from V and 4 from J, leaving 12 bases between them.

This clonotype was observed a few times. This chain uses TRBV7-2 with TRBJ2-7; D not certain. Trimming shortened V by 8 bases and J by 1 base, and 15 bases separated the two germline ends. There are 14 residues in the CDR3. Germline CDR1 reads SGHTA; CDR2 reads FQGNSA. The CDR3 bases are TGTGCCAGCGGGCTGGGCGGAAAATCCTACGAGCAGTACTTC. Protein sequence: CASGLGGKSYEQYF.

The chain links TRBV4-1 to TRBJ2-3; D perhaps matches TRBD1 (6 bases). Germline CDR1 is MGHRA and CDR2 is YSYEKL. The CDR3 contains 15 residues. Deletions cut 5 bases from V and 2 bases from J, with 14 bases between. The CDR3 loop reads CASSSPGEHTDTQYF. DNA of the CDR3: TGCGCCAGCAGCTCGCCAGGGGAACACACAGATACGCAGTATTTT.

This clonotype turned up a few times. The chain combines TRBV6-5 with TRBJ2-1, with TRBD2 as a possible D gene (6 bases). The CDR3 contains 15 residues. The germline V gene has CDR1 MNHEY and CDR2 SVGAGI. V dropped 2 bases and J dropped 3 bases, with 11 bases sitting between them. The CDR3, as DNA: TGTGCCAGCAGTTACGGGGACGGGGGCTACAATGAGCAGTTCTTC. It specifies CASSYGDGGYNEQFF.

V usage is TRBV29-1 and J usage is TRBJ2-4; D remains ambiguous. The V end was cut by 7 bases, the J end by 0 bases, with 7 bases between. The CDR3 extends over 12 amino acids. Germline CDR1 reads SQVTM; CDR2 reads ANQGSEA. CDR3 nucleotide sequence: TGCAGCGCAACTGAAGCCAAAAACATTCAGTACTTC. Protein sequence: CSATEAKNIQYF.

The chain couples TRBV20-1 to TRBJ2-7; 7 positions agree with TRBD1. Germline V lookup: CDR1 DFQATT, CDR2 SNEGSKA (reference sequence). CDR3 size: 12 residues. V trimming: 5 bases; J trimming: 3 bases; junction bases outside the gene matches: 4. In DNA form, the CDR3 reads TGCAGTGCTCGGGACAGACTCTACGAGCAGTACTTC. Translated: CSARDRLYEQYF.

CDR3 in DNA: TGTGCCAGCTCACCACCGTGGGAGGGGACTGAAGCTTTCTTT. Amino acids: CASSPPWEGTEAFF. This chain uses TRBV18 with TRBJ1-1; weak D call: TRBD1 (5 bases). The CDR3 spans 14 residues. Germline CDR1 KGHSH, CDR2 LQKENI. Trimming stripped 0 bases from V and 5 bases from J, with 10 bases between.

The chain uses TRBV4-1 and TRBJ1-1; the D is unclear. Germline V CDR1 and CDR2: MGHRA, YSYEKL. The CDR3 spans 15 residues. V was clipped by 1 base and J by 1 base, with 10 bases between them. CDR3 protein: CASSQVLDPNTEAFF. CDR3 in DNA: TGCGCCAGCAGCCAAGTCCTGGACCCGAACACTGAAGCTTTCTTT.

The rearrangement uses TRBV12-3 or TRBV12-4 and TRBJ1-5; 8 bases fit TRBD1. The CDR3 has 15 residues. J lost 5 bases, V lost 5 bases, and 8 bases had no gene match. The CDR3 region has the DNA TGTGCCAGCAGTCTCCAAGGACAGGGAGATCAGCCCCAGCATTTT. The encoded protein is CASSLQGQGDQPQHF.

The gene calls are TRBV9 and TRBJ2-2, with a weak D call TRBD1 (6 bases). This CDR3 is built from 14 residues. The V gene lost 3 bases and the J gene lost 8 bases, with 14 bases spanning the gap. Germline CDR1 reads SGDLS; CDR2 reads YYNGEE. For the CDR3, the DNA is TGTGCCAGCAGCGGGGTCAGGGGATCGGGGGAGCTGTTTTTT. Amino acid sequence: CASSGVRGSGELFF.

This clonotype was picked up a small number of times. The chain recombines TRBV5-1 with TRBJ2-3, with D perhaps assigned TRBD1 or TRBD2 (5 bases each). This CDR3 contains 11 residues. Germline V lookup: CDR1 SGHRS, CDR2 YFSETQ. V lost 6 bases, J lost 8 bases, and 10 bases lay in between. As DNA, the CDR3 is TGCGCCAGCACCTCAGGGAGTACGCAGTATTTT. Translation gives CASTSGSTQYF.

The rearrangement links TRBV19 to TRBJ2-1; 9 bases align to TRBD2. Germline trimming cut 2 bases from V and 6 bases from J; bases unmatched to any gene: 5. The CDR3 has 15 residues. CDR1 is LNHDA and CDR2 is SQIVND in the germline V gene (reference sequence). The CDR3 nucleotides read TGTGCCAGTAGTATAAGTAGCGGGGGATCCAATGAGCAGTTCTTC. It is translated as CASSISSGGSNEQFF.

The CDR3 spells CASSPVRVTGELFF. Written as DNA, the CDR3 is TGTGCCAGCAGTCCCGTTAGAGTCACCGGGGAGCTGTTTTTT. The chain carries TRBV6-2 or TRBV6-3 and TRBJ2-2, with unresolved D. V was clipped by 5 bases and J by 4 bases, with 11 bases between them. The CDR3 spans 14 residues. Per the germline V gene, CDR1 is MNHEY and CDR2 is SVGEGT.

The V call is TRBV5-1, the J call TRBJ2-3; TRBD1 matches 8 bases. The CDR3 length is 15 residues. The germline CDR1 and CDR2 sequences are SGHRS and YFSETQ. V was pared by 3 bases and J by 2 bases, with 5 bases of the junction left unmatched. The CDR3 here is CASSWTGTLTDTQYF. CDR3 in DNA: TGCGCCAGCAGCTGGACAGGGACGCTCACAGATACGCAGTATTTT.

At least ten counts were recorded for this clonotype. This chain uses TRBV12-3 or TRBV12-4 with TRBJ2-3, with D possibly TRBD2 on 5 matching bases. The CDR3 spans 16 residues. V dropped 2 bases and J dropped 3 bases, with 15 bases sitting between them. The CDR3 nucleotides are TGTGCCAGCAGTTTAAACCGGGCGAGGGAAACAGATACGCAGTATTTT. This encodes CASSLNRARETDTQYF.